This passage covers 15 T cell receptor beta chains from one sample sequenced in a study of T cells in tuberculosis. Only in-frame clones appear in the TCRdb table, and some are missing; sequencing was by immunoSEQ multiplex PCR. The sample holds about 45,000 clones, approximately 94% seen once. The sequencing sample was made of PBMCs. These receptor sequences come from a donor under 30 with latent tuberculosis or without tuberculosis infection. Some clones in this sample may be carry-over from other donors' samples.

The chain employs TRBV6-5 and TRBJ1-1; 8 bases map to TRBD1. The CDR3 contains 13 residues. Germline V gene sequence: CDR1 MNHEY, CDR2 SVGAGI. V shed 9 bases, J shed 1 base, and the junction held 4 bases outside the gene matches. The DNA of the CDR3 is TGTGCCAGTTTCACAGGGGGGAACACTGAAGCTTTCTTT. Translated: CASFTGGNTEAFF.

In DNA, the CDR3 is TGTGCCACCCAAAACAGGCTATCAGTGGGGCAGTACTTC. Protein sequence: CATQNRLSVGQYF. This rearrangement joins TRBV27 to TRBJ2-7; tentative D call: TRBD1 (5 bases). Germline lookup yields CDR1 MNHEY and CDR2 SMNVEV (reference sequence). The CDR3 has 13 amino acids. V was clipped by 10 bases and J by 9 bases, with 22 bases between them.

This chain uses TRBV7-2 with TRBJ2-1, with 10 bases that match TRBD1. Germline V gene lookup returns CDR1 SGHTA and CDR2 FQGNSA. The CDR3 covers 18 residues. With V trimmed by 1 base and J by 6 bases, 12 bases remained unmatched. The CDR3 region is CASSLEPSGTGVLNEQFF. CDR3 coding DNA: TGTGCCAGCAGCTTAGAACCTTCCGGGACAGGGGTCCTCAATGAGCAGTTCTTC.

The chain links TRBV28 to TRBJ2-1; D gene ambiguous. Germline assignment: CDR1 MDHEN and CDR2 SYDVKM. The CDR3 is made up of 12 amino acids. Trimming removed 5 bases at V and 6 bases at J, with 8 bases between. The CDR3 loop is CASSVPGNEQFF. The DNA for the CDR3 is TGTGCCAGCAGTGTCCCGGGCAATGAGCAGTTCTTC. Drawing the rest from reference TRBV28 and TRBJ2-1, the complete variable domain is DVKVTQSSRYLVKRTGEKVFLECVQDMDHENMFWYRQDPGLGLRLIYFSYDVKMKEKGDIPEGYSVSREKKERFSLILESASTNQTSMYLCASSVPGNEQFFGPGTRLTVL.

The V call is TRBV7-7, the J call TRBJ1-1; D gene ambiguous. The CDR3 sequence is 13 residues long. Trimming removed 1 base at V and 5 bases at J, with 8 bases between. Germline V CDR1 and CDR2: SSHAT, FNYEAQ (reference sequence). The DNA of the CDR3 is TGTGCCAGCAGCTTAGATCCGGAGACTGAAGCTTTCTTT. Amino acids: CASSLDPETEAFF. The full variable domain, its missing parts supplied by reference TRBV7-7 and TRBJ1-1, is GAGVSQSPRYKVTKRGQDVTLRCDPISSHATLYWYQQALGQGPEFLTYFNYEAQPDKSGLPSDRFSAERPEGSISTLTIQRTEQRDSAMYRCASSLDPETEAFFGQGTRLTVV.

CDR3 in amino acids: CASSPASTEHTEAFF. The CDR3 DNA reads as TGTGCCAGCTCACCAGCCTCGACAGAACACACTGAAGCTTTCTTT. The chain joins TRBV18 to TRBJ1-1; the D gene is possibly TRBD1 (5 bases). The CDR3 runs to 15 residues. The V end was cut by 2 bases, the J end by 3 bases, with 13 bases between. Per the germline V gene, CDR1 is KGHSH and CDR2 is LQKENI. Based on the CDR3 plus reference TRBV18 and TRBJ1-1, the full variable domain is NAGVMQNPRHLVRRRGQEARLRCSPMKGHSHVYWYRQLPEEGLKFMVYLQKENIIDESGMPKERFSAEFPKEGPSILRIQQVVRGDSAAYFCASSPASTEHTEAFFGQGTRLTVV.

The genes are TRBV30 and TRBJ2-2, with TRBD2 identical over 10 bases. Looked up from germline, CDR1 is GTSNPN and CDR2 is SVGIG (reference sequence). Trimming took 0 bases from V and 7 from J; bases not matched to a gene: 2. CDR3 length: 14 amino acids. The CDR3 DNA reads TGTGCCTGGAGTGTGCGACTAGCGGGCGGGGAGCTGTTTTTT. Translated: CAWSVRLAGGELFF.

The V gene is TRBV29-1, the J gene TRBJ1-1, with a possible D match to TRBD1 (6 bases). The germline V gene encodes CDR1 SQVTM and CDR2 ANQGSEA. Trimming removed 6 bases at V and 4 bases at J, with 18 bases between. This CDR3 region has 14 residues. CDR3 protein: CSVRRGGGGTEAFF. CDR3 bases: TGCAGCGTCAGAAGAGGAGGGGGGGGCACTGAAGCTTTCTTT.

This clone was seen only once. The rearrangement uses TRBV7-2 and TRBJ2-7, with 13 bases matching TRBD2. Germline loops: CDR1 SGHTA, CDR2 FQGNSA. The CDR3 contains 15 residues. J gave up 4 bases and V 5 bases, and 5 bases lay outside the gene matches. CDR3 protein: CASSRPGLAGYEQYF. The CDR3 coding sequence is TGTGCCAGCAGCCGTCCGGGACTAGCGGGGTACGAGCAGTACTTC.

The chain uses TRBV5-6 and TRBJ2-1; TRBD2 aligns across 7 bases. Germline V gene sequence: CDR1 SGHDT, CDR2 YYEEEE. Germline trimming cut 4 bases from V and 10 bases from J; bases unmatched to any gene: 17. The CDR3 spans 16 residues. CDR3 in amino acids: CASSHVQSGIMGEQFF. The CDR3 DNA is TGTGCCAGCAGCCACGTTCAGAGCGGGATTATGGGAGAGCAGTTCTTC.

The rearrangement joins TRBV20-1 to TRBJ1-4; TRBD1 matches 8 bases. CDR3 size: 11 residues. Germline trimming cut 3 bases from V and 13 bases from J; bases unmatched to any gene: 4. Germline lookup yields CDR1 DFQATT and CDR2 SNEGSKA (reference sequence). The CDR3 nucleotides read TGCAGTGCTAGTGGGACAGGCTCACTGTTTTTT. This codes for CSASGTGSLFF.

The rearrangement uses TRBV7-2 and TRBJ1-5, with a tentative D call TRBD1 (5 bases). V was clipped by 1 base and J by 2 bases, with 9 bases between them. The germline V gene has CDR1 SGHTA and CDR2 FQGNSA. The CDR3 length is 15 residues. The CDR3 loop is CASSLVWGGNQPQHF. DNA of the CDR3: TGTGCCAGCAGCTTAGTATGGGGGGGCAATCAGCCCCAGCATTTT.

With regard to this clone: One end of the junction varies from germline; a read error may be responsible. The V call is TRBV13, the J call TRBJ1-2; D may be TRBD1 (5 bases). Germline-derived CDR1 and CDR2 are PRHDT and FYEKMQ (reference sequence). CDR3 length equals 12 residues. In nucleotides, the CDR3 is TGTGCCAGCAGCCTAGGGGAGTATGGCTACACCTTC. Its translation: CASSLGEYGYTF.

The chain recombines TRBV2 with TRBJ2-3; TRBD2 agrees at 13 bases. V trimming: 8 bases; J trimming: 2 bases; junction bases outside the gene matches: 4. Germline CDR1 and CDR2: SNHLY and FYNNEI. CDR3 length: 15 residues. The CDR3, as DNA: TGTGCCAGCGGGACTAGCGGGAACCCCACAGATACGCAGTATTTT. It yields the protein CASGTSGNPTDTQYF.

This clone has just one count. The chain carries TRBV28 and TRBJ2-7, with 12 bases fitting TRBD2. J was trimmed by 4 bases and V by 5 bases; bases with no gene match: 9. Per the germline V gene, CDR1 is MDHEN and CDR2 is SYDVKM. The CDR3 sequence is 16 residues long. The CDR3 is CASSPWGLAGTYEQYF. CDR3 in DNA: TGTGCCAGCAGTCCCTGGGGACTAGCGGGCACATACGAGCAGTACTTC.